Sequencing of this TCR beta chain was carried out in a study of T cell responses to AZD1222 COVID-19 vaccine. A note on this clone: The antigen is not known.

General study findings and limits: Donors skewed white British and female; clonal diversity was possibly underestimated.

Method: immunoSEQ multiplex PCR; TCRdb's copy keeps in-frame clones and lacks some. The sample yields 80,000 to 95,000 clones, around nine tenths seen once. The sequence derives from an adult who received the AZD1222 COVID-19 vaccine. Sequenced material: peripheral blood, taken 28 days after the second AZD1222 dose.

The CDR3 reads CASSQDLVTVSYEQYF. For the CDR3, the DNA is TGTGCCAGCAGCCAAGATCTAGTGACAGTCTCCTACGAGCAGTACTTC. The V call is TRBV4-2, the J call TRBJ2-7; tentatively, D is TRBD1 (5 bases). Trimming shortened V by 0 bases and J by 0 bases, and 12 bases separated the two germline ends. The germline CDR1 and CDR2 sequences are LGHNA and YNFKEQ. This CDR3 spans 16 amino acids.